This note documents a single T cell receptor beta chain sequence. This sample's treatment: about 20 received Ad26.COV2.S at low or high dose, single or two shots; about 5 received placebo; per-sample allocation not given. Material that was analyzed had been drawn on day 63 after the first vaccine or placebo injection. The sample belongs to a study of Ad26.COV2.S vaccination and SARS-CoV-2 variants. In the study overall: Participants got Ad26.COV2.S intramuscularly, once or twice 56 days apart.

In germline, CDR1 is SGHTA, CDR2 FQGNSA. The V end lost 1 base, the J end lost 7 bases, and 7 bases lay between the germline ends. The CDR3 is made up of 13 amino acids. Only in-frame clones appear in the TCRdb table, and some are missing; sequencing was by immunoSEQ multiplex PCR. In the table there are around 320,000 clones, over 80% of which are singletons. V gene TRBV7-2 combines with J gene TRBJ2-2; no clear D. This receptor was identified in a person aged 18 to 65 who received the Ad26.COV2.S COVID-19 vaccine or a placebo. Sequencing used peripheral blood, obtained in a trial of Ad26.COV2.S vaccine versus placebo. The CDR3 coding sequence is TGTGCCAGCAGCTTAGAGCGCCGCGGGGAGCTGTTTTTT. Translating it yields CASSLERRGELFF.